These 8 T cell receptor beta chains were sequenced from one sample in a study of a mutant IDH1 vaccine in newly diagnosed glioma. These receptors' antigens are unknown. Generated by immunoSEQ multiplex PCR, the TCRdb table keeps only in-frame clones and is missing some. The sample lists tens of thousands of clones; roughly 87% were seen once. Time point noted: week 47, end of study. One vaccine dose held 300 ug of mutant IDH1 20-mer peptide and came with topical imiquimod. This specimen was PBMCs, taken from a glioma patient whose treatment included an IDH1 peptide vaccine. The receptors were sampled from a man younger than 45 with glioma.

The chain employs TRBV29-1 and TRBJ2-6; unclear D gene. The CDR3 is 12 amino acids. V was clipped by 6 bases and J by 3 bases, with 6 bases between them. Germline V gene data show CDR1 as SQVTM and CDR2 as ANQGSEA. The CDR3 is CSVANGANVLTF. Written as DNA, the CDR3 is TGCAGCGTCGCCAATGGGGCCAACGTCCTGACTTTC.

This chain links TRBV5-1 with TRBJ2-7; D uncertain. Germline V gene sequence: CDR1 SGHRS, CDR2 YFSETQ. The germline V and J ends were trimmed by 0 bases and 7 bases, with 14 bases remaining between them. CDR3 length equals 14 residues. The CDR3 nucleotides read TGCGCCAGCAGCTTGGATGGGTATAGTGGGGAGCAGTACTTC. It is translated as CASSLDGYSGEQYF.

The chain carries TRBV6-6 and TRBJ2-7; 8 bases match TRBD1. Germline CDR1 MNHNY, CDR2 SVGAGI (reference sequence). This CDR3 region has 16 residues. After removal of 0 bases from V and 6 bases from J, the junction contained 10 bases not matched to a gene. CDR3 residues: CASSYSDREVGGEQYF. For the CDR3, the DNA is TGTGCCAGCAGTTACTCGGACAGGGAGGTTGGTGGCGAGCAGTACTTC.

The rearrangement links TRBV9 to TRBJ2-1, with a weak D call TRBD1 (5 bases). Trimming cost V 1 base and J 1 base, with 15 bases left between them. Germline CDR1 and CDR2: SGDLS and YYNGEE. This CDR3 has 17 amino acids. Here the CDR3 reads CASSVFPPTGSYNEQFF. As DNA, the CDR3 is TGTGCCAGCAGCGTATTTCCCCCAACAGGTTCCTACAATGAGCAGTTCTTC.

The V and J genes are TRBV5-4 and TRBJ2-7; 11 positions agree with TRBD2. The germline V gene has CDR1 SGHNT and CDR2 YYREEE (reference sequence). V shed 5 bases, J shed 5 bases, and the junction held 6 bases outside the gene matches. The length of the CDR3 is 14 residues. CDR3 sequence reads: CASRSGTSGHEQYF. CDR3 bases: TGTGCCAGCAGATCCGGGACTAGCGGCCACGAGCAGTACTTC.

V usage is TRBV5-5 and J usage is TRBJ2-3; unclear D gene. Germline CDR1 reads SGHKS; CDR2 reads YYEKEE (reference sequence). The CDR3 length is 14 residues. V lost 4 bases and J lost 1, with 10 bases in between. The CDR3 is CASSLLAGTDTQYF. The CDR3, as DNA: TGTGCCAGCAGCCTTCTCGCGGGCACAGATACGCAGTATTTT. The full variable domain, with the rest looked up from reference TRBV5-5 and TRBJ2-3, is DAGVTQSPTHLIKTRGQQVTLRCSPISGHKSVSWYQQVLGQGPQFIFQYYEKEERGRGNFPDRFSARQFPNYSSELNVNALLLGDSALYLCASSLLAGTDTQYFGPGTRLTVL.

The genes are TRBV6-1 and TRBJ2-2; 7 positions match TRBD1. The J segment lost 0 bases and the V segment lost 6 bases, leaving 4 bases of the junction unmatched. The CDR3 consists of 15 residues. Germline CDR1 and CDR2: MNHNS and SASEGT. CDR3 sequence: CASRIGTANTGELFF. The DNA for the CDR3 is TGTGCCAGCAGGATCGGGACAGCGAACACCGGGGAGCTGTTTTTT.

This clone came up a few times. V gene TRBV13 combines with J gene TRBJ2-7; 9 positions agree with TRBD1. V lost 5 bases, J lost 2 bases, and 13 bases stayed unmatched. Germline lookup yields CDR1 PRHDT and CDR2 FYEKMQ (reference sequence). The CDR3 is 17 residues long. The CDR3 DNA sequence: TGTGCCAGCAGCCCGACAGGGGGGGACAATCGGGCCTACGAGCAGTACTTC. Encoded protein: CASSPTGGDNRAYEQYF.